This TCR beta chain is from a study of cytomegalovirus exposure and HLA in healthy donors. The germline V gene encodes CDR1 LGHNA and CDR2 YSLEER. Between the trimmed V and J ends, which lost 1 base and 4 bases, there was a span of 13 bases. This CDR3 has 16 residues. As to this clone: Its cognate antigen is unknown.

These donors, healthy bone marrow donors, were studied. Notes on the study in general: Per a prior analysis, the majority of TCR beta V segments were productive roughly 90% or roughly 30% of the time. The authors enumerated 150 to 200 TCR beta chains as linked to cytomegalovirus.

Use of 60 Vbeta and 13 Jbeta primers characterized the PCR. The repertoire was sequenced with immunoSEQ multiplex PCR; TCRdb's copy has only in-frame clones and lacks some. This table has 110,000 or so clones, less than 80% appearing once. The sequenced sample was PBMCs. This chain links TRBV4-3 with TRBJ1-4; D gene unclear. This receptor was taken from a woman between 40 and 50 years old in good health and CMV-seropositive. CDR3 DNA: TGCGCCAGCAGCCAAGTGTCGGGTGAGGGTAATGAAAAACTGTTTTTT. Translating it yields CASSQVSGEGNEKLFF.